A selection of T cell receptor beta chains follows, all from one sample in a study of T cells after yellow fever vaccination. TCRdb independently ran MiXCR on the 5' RACE reads; one entry per CDR3 protein. This sample has around 610,000 distinct CDR3 sequences, with 13% found just once. The material was PBMCs, obtained on the day of the yellow fever booster vaccination. The receptors were gathered from a man aged 25 to 40 who received the YFV17D yellow fever vaccine. Each CDR3 is given with its conserved first and last residue. Each record gives: CDR3 length, J gene, V gene, D gene, clone size, CDR3 protein, CDR3 DNA. A D gene is named only where the DNA matches it firmly. Expanded clones get a size class; other rows say once, few or many, or leave the size out.

len: 11; j_gene: TRBJ2-7; v_gene: TRBV20-1; d_gene: NA; abundance: many; CDR3aa: CSARNSYEQYF; CDR3nt: TGCAGTGCCCGGAACAGCTACGAGCAGTACTTC
len: 14; j_gene: TRBJ1-1; v_gene: TRBV7-2; d_gene: TRBD1; abundance: NA; CDR3aa: CASSFQGALTEAFF; CDR3nt: TGTGCCAGCAGCTTTCAGGGGGCATTGACTGAAGCTTTCTTT
len: 15; j_gene: TRBJ2-5; v_gene: TRBV30; d_gene: NA; abundance: NA; CDR3aa: CAWNGATSGWGTQYF; CDR3nt: TGTGCCTGGAATGGGGCTACCAGCGGATGGGGGACCCAGTACTTC
len: 13; j_gene: TRBJ2-7; v_gene: TRBV18; d_gene: NA; abundance: NA; CDR3aa: CASSPTGHDEQYF; CDR3nt: TGTGCCAGCTCCCCGACAGGTCATGACGAGCAGTACTTC
len: 17; j_gene: TRBJ1-1; v_gene: TRBV18; d_gene: TRBD1; abundance: NA; CDR3aa: CASSLSGTGVMNTEAFF; CDR3nt: TGTGCCAGCTCGCTGTCCGGGACAGGTGTCATGAACACTGAAGCTTTCTTT
len: 13; j_gene: TRBJ1-6; v_gene: TRBV4-3; d_gene: NA; abundance: few; CDR3aa: CASSQDRGVPLHF; CDR3nt: TGCGCCAGCAGCCAAGATCGAGGGGTGCCCCTCCACTTT
len: 15; j_gene: TRBJ2-3; v_gene: TRBV7-9; d_gene: TRBD2; abundance: NA; CDR3aa: CASSPLAELTDTQYF; CDR3nt: TGTGCCAGCAGCCCTCTAGCGGAGCTCACAGATACGCAGTATTTT
len: 13; j_gene: TRBJ2-1; v_gene: TRBV20-1; d_gene: TRBD2; abundance: few; CDR3aa: CSAPAGYYNEQFF; CDR3nt: TGCAGTGCCCCAGCGGGATACTACAATGAGCAGTTCTTC
len: 14; j_gene: TRBJ2-7; v_gene: TRBV12-3/TRBV12-4; d_gene: TRBD2; abundance: few; CDR3aa: CASSLSGVPNEQYF; CDR3nt: TGTGCCAGCAGTTTAAGCGGGGTCCCCAACGAGCAGTACTTC
len: 15; j_gene: TRBJ1-1; v_gene: TRBV19; d_gene: NA; abundance: NA; CDR3aa: CASSMDVGPNTEAFF; CDR3nt: TGTGCCAGTAGTATGGACGTTGGGCCGAACACTGAAGCTTTCTTT
len: 16; j_gene: TRBJ2-7; v_gene: TRBV4-3; d_gene: TRBD1; abundance: few; CDR3aa: CASSRGTGVQSYEQYF; CDR3nt: TGCGCCAGCAGCCGCGGGACAGGGGTCCAGTCCTACGAGCAGTACTTC
len: 14; j_gene: TRBJ2-2; v_gene: TRBV18; d_gene: NA; abundance: many; CDR3aa: CASSPPTNTGELFF; CDR3nt: TGTGCCAGCTCACCACCAACGAACACCGGGGAGCTGTTTTTT
len: 12; j_gene: TRBJ2-2; v_gene: TRBV6-5; d_gene: NA; abundance: NA; CDR3aa: CASTQRFGELFF; CDR3nt: TGTGCCAGCACCCAACGTTTCGGGGAGCTGTTTTTT
len: 15; j_gene: TRBJ2-1; v_gene: TRBV5-1; d_gene: TRBD2; abundance: few; CDR3aa: CASSLVSGTYNEQFF; CDR3nt: TGCGCCAGCAGCTTGGTTAGCGGGACCTACAATGAGCAGTTCTTC
len: 14; j_gene: TRBJ1-2; v_gene: TRBV20-1; d_gene: NA; abundance: few; CDR3aa: CSARDPGMGRGYTF; CDR3nt: TGCAGTGCTAGAGATCCAGGAATGGGCAGGGGCTACACCTTC
len: 14; j_gene: TRBJ2-7; v_gene: TRBV6-5; d_gene: NA; abundance: NA; CDR3aa: CASSYQNSASEQYF; CDR3nt: TGTGCCAGCAGTTACCAAAACTCAGCATCTGAGCAGTACTTC
len: 13; j_gene: TRBJ1-2; v_gene: TRBV6-2/TRBV6-3; d_gene: NA; abundance: NA; CDR3aa: CASRTRENYGYTF; CDR3nt: TGTGCCAGCAGAACGAGAGAAAACTATGGCTACACCTTC
len: 16; j_gene: TRBJ2-1; v_gene: TRBV7-2; d_gene: TRBD2; abundance: NA; CDR3aa: CASSSAVAGGNNEQFF; CDR3nt: TGTGCCAGCAGCTCTGCGGTAGCGGGAGGGAACAATGAGCAGTTCTTC
len: 12; j_gene: TRBJ2-7; v_gene: TRBV18; d_gene: NA; abundance: many; CDR3aa: CASSPTGNEQYF; CDR3nt: TGTGCCAGCTCACCAACAGGTAACGAGCAGTACTTC
len: 13; j_gene: TRBJ2-1; v_gene: TRBV7-6; d_gene: NA; abundance: NA; CDR3aa: CASSLAYSNEQFF; CDR3nt: TGTGCCAGCAGCTTAGCCTATAGCAATGAGCAGTTCTTC
len: 17; j_gene: TRBJ2-4; v_gene: TRBV6-2/TRBV6-3; d_gene: TRBD2; abundance: NA; CDR3aa: CASSYSTGRGFKNIQYF; CDR3nt: TGTGCCAGCAGTTACTCGACCGGGAGGGGCTTCAAAAACATTCAGTACTTC
len: 12; j_gene: TRBJ1-1; v_gene: TRBV28; d_gene: NA; abundance: NA; CDR3aa: CASSSLATEAFF; CDR3nt: TGTGCCAGCAGTTCATTGGCCACTGAAGCTTTCTTT
len: 15; j_gene: TRBJ2-1; v_gene: TRBV20-1; d_gene: NA; abundance: few; CDR3aa: CSARAPATVYNEQFF; CDR3nt: TGCAGTGCTAGAGCCCCAGCCACAGTCTACAATGAGCAGTTCTTC
len: 14; j_gene: TRBJ2-6; v_gene: TRBV29-1; d_gene: NA; abundance: few; CDR3aa: CSVGESAGANVLTF; CDR3nt: TGCAGCGTTGGAGAATCAGCAGGGGCCAACGTCCTGACTTTC
len: 15; j_gene: TRBJ2-3; v_gene: TRBV4-3; d_gene: NA; abundance: many; CDR3aa: CASSLVWVGTDTQYF; CDR3nt: TGCGCCAGCAGCCTCGTCTGGGTGGGCACAGATACGCAGTATTTT
len: 15; j_gene: TRBJ2-1; v_gene: TRBV11-2; d_gene: NA; abundance: few; CDR3aa: CASSSWFGENNEQFF; CDR3nt: TGTGCCAGCAGCTCGTGGTTCGGAGAGAACAATGAGCAGTTCTTC
len: 18; j_gene: TRBJ2-1; v_gene: TRBV11-2; d_gene: TRBD2; abundance: few; CDR3aa: CASRPGLAGASSYNEQFF; CDR3nt: TGTGCCAGCAGACCGGGACTAGCGGGAGCGAGCTCCTACAATGAGCAGTTCTTC
len: 12; j_gene: TRBJ2-5; v_gene: TRBV7-2; d_gene: NA; abundance: few; CDR3aa: CASSWSLETQYF; CDR3nt: TGTGCCAGCAGCTGGTCGCTGGAGACCCAGTACTTC
len: 14; j_gene: TRBJ2-1; v_gene: TRBV4-2; d_gene: TRBD1; abundance: NA; CDR3aa: CASSQGQSNNEQFF; CDR3nt: TGTGCCAGCAGCCAGGGACAGTCTAACAATGAGCAGTTCTTC
len: 14; j_gene: TRBJ2-1; v_gene: TRBV20-1; d_gene: NA; abundance: few; CDR3aa: CSAITSVAYNEQFF; CDR3nt: TGCAGTGCTATCACGTCGGTCGCGTACAATGAGCAGTTCTTC